This section outlines one T cell receptor (beta chain) sequence together with its context. The antigen remains unidentified. Using immunoSEQ multiplex PCR, the repertoire was profiled, and TCRdb retains in-frame clones only, with some absent. Found here are 70,000 to 85,000 clones, 74% of them singletons; the top ten hold 9.5% to 10%. Those patients who had chemo-refractory metastatic non-small-cell lung cancer were given focal radiation along with CTLA-4 blockade through ipilimumab. Trimming left V 2 bases short and J 3 bases short, with 10 bases between. The CDR3 length is 14 residues. CDR1 LNHDA and CDR2 SQIVND come from the germline V gene (reference sequence). The entry originates in a study of radiotherapy plus CTLA-4 blockade in lung cancer. Whole-study findings and limits: The best prediction of response reportedly came from early blood T cell clone dynamics, with interferon-beta. Radiotherapy plus ipilimumab was followed by expansion in blood of tumor-derived TCR clones.

This sequence joins TRBV19 and TRBJ2-5; perhaps TRBD2 as D (5 bases). This clonotype originated in a human donor with non-small cell lung cancer whose response to radiotherapy plus ipilimumab could not be evaluated. Here the sequenced sample was peripheral blood, taken from a patient treated with radiotherapy plus ipilimumab. CDR3 DNA: TGTGCCAGTAGTATAATGCTAGCCGAAGAGACCCAGTACTTC. Translating it yields CASSIMLAEETQYF.